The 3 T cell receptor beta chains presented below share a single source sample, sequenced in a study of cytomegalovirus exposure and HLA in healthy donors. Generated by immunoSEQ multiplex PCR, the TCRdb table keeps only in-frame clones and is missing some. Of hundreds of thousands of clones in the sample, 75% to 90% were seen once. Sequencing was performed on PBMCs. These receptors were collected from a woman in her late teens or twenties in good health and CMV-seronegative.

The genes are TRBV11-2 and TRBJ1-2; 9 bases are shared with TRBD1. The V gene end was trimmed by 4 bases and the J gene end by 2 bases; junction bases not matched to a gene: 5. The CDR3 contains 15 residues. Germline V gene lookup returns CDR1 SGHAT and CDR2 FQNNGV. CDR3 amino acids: CASSSIDRGNYGYTF. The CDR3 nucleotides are TGTGCCAGCAGCTCAATCGACAGGGGGAACTATGGCTACACCTTC.

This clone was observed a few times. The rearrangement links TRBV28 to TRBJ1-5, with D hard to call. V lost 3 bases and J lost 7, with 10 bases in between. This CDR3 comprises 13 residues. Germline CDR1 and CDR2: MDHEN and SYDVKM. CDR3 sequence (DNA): TGTGCCAGCAGTTTCCTTGCGGGGCAGCCCCAGCATTTT. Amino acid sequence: CASSFLAGQPQHF.

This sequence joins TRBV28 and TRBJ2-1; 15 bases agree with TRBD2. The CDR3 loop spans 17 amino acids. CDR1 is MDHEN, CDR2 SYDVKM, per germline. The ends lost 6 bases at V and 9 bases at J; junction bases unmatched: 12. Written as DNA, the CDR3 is TGTGCCAGCAGGGTGGAGGGACTAGCGGGAGGTGTCGGTGAGCAGTTCTTC. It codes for CASRVEGLAGGVGEQFF. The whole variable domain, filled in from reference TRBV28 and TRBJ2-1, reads DVKVTQSSRYLVKRTGEKVFLECVQDMDHENMFWYRQDPGLGLRLIYFSYDVKMKEKGDIPEGYSVSREKKERFSLILESASTNQTSMYLCASRVEGLAGGVGEQFFGPGTRLTVL.